The rows below give T cell receptor beta chains drawn from one sample of a study of T cell responses to AZD1222 COVID-19 vaccine. Clones were read by immunoSEQ multiplex PCR, and TCRdb kept only the in-frame ones, dropping some. Of about 140,000 clones listed, about 86% are singletons. Sequencing was performed on peripheral blood, taken 28 days after the second AZD1222 dose. Receptors originate from an adult who received the AZD1222 COVID-19 vaccine. CDR3s leave out the opening cysteine and the closing phenylalanine or tryptophan. The D gene is left open where the match is weak. Expanded clones get a size class; other rows say once, few or many, or leave the size out.

abundance: once
v_gene: TRBV10-3
d_gene: TRBD1
CDR3aa: AITDRGGTGELF

abundance: NA
v_gene: TRBV6-5
d_gene: TRBD1
CDR3aa: ASSSGGLLSYEQY

abundance: NA
v_gene: TRBV5-6
d_gene: NA
CDR3aa: ASSSGHNQPQH

abundance: NA
v_gene: TRBV6-1
d_gene: NA
CDR3aa: ASSELAGNTEAF

abundance: NA
v_gene: TRBV7-2
d_gene: NA
CDR3aa: ASSLTGSRSGANVLT

abundance: NA
v_gene: TRBV18
d_gene: NA
CDR3aa: ASRGFDYGYT

abundance: NA
v_gene: TRBV6-1
d_gene: NA
CDR3aa: ASSEVGRSGEQF

abundance: NA
v_gene: TRBV9
d_gene: TRBD1
CDR3aa: ASGDRGDTGELF

abundance: NA
v_gene: TRBV7-8
d_gene: NA
CDR3aa: ASSLWAREANEKLF

abundance: NA
v_gene: TRBV5-1
d_gene: TRBD1
CDR3aa: ASSLRQGSGNTIY

abundance: NA
v_gene: TRBV4-1
d_gene: NA
CDR3aa: ASSQGAVNYGYT

abundance: NA
v_gene: TRBV15
d_gene: NA
CDR3aa: ATSRDGRRNNQPQH

abundance: NA
v_gene: TRBV11-3
d_gene: TRBD2
CDR3aa: ASSSLAGADEQF

abundance: NA
v_gene: TRBV18
d_gene: NA
CDR3aa: ASSPGSDQPQH

abundance: NA
v_gene: TRBV3-1/TRBV3-2
d_gene: NA
CDR3aa: ASSQSESQY

abundance: NA
v_gene: TRBV6-1
d_gene: NA
CDR3aa: ASSEALGIGYEQY

abundance: NA
v_gene: TRBV9
d_gene: NA
CDR3aa: ASSVGGSYGYT

abundance: once
v_gene: TRBV7-8
d_gene: TRBD2
CDR3aa: ASSSETSGLVDEQF

abundance: NA
v_gene: TRBV29-1
d_gene: NA
CDR3aa: SVGTGNTEAF

abundance: NA
v_gene: TRBV3-1/TRBV3-2
d_gene: NA
CDR3aa: ASSQVEGWDYGYT

abundance: NA
v_gene: TRBV3-1/TRBV3-2
d_gene: NA
CDR3aa: ASSQDWREQY

abundance: NA
v_gene: TRBV10-3
d_gene: NA
CDR3aa: AISESSLTAKNIQY

abundance: NA
v_gene: TRBV7-9
d_gene: NA
CDR3aa: ASSFTGPGYT

abundance: NA
v_gene: TRBV30
d_gene: NA
CDR3aa: AWTKSPMQPQH

abundance: NA
v_gene: TRBV14
d_gene: NA
CDR3aa: ASSQVTASGGYT

abundance: few
v_gene: TRBV10-2
d_gene: NA
CDR3aa: ASRIPSLAPHNEQF

abundance: NA
v_gene: TRBV5-6
d_gene: NA
CDR3aa: ASSANTEAF

abundance: NA
v_gene: TRBV10-3
d_gene: TRBD1
CDR3aa: AISPPLGGGGYT

abundance: NA
v_gene: TRBV2
d_gene: NA
CDR3aa: ASSENRDPGELF

abundance: NA
v_gene: TRBV28
d_gene: NA
CDR3aa: ASIPGGGLAQH

abundance: once
v_gene: TRBV4-2
d_gene: TRBD1
CDR3aa: ASSQDLSGGTEAF

abundance: NA
v_gene: TRBV25-1
d_gene: NA
CDR3aa: ASSGPGLPNYGYT

abundance: NA
v_gene: TRBV19
d_gene: NA
CDR3aa: ASTYDRDAQGYGYT

abundance: NA
v_gene: TRBV18
d_gene: TRBD1
CDR3aa: ASSPVQTGDSPLH

abundance: NA
v_gene: TRBV5-1
d_gene: NA
CDR3aa: ASSLGLGTGELF

abundance: NA
v_gene: TRBV6-5
d_gene: NA
CDR3aa: ASLGNTEAF

abundance: NA
v_gene: TRBV9
d_gene: NA
CDR3aa: ASSVGQLPYEQY

abundance: NA
v_gene: TRBV19
d_gene: TRBD1
CDR3aa: ASSIGGVGGRYNEQF

abundance: NA
v_gene: TRBV11-2
d_gene: TRBD1
CDR3aa: ASSARTGALSYEQY

abundance: NA
v_gene: TRBV2
d_gene: TRBD1
CDR3aa: ASSVDRGTEAF

abundance: NA
v_gene: TRBV19
d_gene: TRBD1
CDR3aa: ASSPDQTGGGRPQH

abundance: NA
v_gene: TRBV6-6
d_gene: TRBD1
CDR3aa: ASNVGQGVYEQY

abundance: few
v_gene: TRBV5-4
d_gene: NA
CDR3aa: ATGGGAPYSAEAF

abundance: NA
v_gene: TRBV4-1
d_gene: TRBD2
CDR3aa: ASSQRGEEIDTQY

abundance: NA
v_gene: TRBV18
d_gene: NA
CDR3aa: ASSQGMNTEAF

abundance: NA
v_gene: TRBV28
d_gene: TRBD1
CDR3aa: ASSSWTGDNEKLF

abundance: NA
v_gene: TRBV5-1
d_gene: NA
CDR3aa: ASSLRTSSGELF

abundance: NA
v_gene: TRBV19
d_gene: TRBD2
CDR3aa: ASSPSGGAVNEQF

abundance: NA
v_gene: TRBV7-2
d_gene: NA
CDR3aa: ASSSPGLYGYT

abundance: NA
v_gene: TRBV19
d_gene: NA
CDR3aa: AFQRTDSNQPQH

abundance: once
v_gene: TRBV7-8
d_gene: NA
CDR3aa: ASSSFSPSYGYT

abundance: NA
v_gene: TRBV3-1/TRBV3-2
d_gene: NA
CDR3aa: ASSQGPGTSNREDQPQH

abundance: NA
v_gene: TRBV12-3/TRBV12-4
d_gene: NA
CDR3aa: ASSLPHQETQY

abundance: NA
v_gene: TRBV4-1
d_gene: NA
CDR3aa: ASSQDVSYGYT

abundance: NA
v_gene: TRBV18
d_gene: NA
CDR3aa: ASSPDSNRNQPQH

abundance: NA
v_gene: TRBV5-1
d_gene: NA
CDR3aa: ASSQGGGLGPLYNEQF

abundance: NA
v_gene: TRBV4-1
d_gene: TRBD1
CDR3aa: ASSHGIIGGADSPLH